This T cell receptor beta chain comes out of a study of T cell responses to AZD1222 COVID-19 vaccine. Study-wide findings and caveats: Targeting of unmutated variant regions was reportedly seen in nearly half of spike-specific TCRs. The peak T cell response came first, and repertoires were sampled only after it.

With respect to this clone: Its antigen is not identified.

Germline loops: CDR1 SGHAT, CDR2 FQNNGV. This CDR3 contains 16 residues. V lost 4 bases and J 0 bases, leaving 15 bases between the germline ends. Libraries were prepared by immunoSEQ multiplex PCR; TCRdb keeps only in-frame clonotypes and omits some of them. Of about 180,000 clones detected, just over 90% appear once; the ten largest clones hold 2.6%. The V and J genes are TRBV11-2 and TRBJ1-1; D is undetermined. The sample consisted of peripheral blood, taken on day 0 of AZD1222 vaccination. This sequence originates from an adult in good health. The CDR3 DNA follows: TGTGCCAGCAGCTGGCGTTCTAGGCAGATGAACACTGAAGCTTTCTTT. Translated: CASSWRSRQMNTEAFF.